This T cell receptor (beta chain) derives from a study of T-cell memory formation after mild COVID-19. As for the study in general: For the most part, TCR clusters were specific to one donor. Points from the study as a whole: Clones that contracted clustered mainly in CM and EM if CD4+ and in EMRA if CD8+.

TCRdb itself ran the 5' RACE reads through MiXCR, one entry per CDR3 protein. The sample has some 260,000 distinct CDR3 sequences; about 15% are singletons. Points on this clonotype: Antigen: not known.

The CDR3 has 10 residues. Trimming cost V 5 bases and J 5 bases, with 4 bases left between them. Germline assignment: CDR1 DFQATT and CDR2 SNEGSKA (reference sequence). The chain couples TRBV20-1 to TRBJ2-1; D not certain. The specimen was PBMCs or a T cell subset sorted from them (not recorded which). The sequence came from a young man who had mild COVID-19 (a few samples of this study predate the infection). Cell type and time point are not known. The CDR3: CSAGNNEQFF. CDR3 DNA sequence: TGCAGTGCTGGAAACAATGAGCAGTTCTTC.